This T cell receptor (beta chain) was sequenced in a study of blood T cells in healthy people across ages. A J-beta primer mix and a sample-barcoded 5' primer were used in a second PCR of about 7 to 12 cycles. In TCRdb, the 5' RACE reads were re-called with MiXCR into one record per CDR3 protein. The table records approximately 490,000 distinct CDR3 sequences, 24% of them present only once. V lost 6 bases and J 3 bases, leaving 12 bases between the germline ends. The CDR3 extends over 13 amino acids. The germline gives CDR1 SGHTA, CDR2 FQGNSA. This clonotype was counted many times. The same data also contributed to another study, on T cells of mothers and their children.

Source material: blood. The TCR sequence derives from a boy aged 5-17 years in good health. The gene calls are TRBV7-2 and TRBJ2-7; D remains unclear. As DNA, the CDR3 is TGTGCCAGCAGTCCAGGATTCAGCTACGAGCAGTACTTC. Translation gives CASSPGFSYEQYF. The whole variable domain, remainder taken from reference TRBV7-2 and TRBJ2-7, is GAGVSQSPSNKVTEKGKDVELRCDPISGHTALYWYRQSLGQGLEFLIYFQGNSAPDKSGLPSDRFSAERTGGSVSTLTIQRTQQEDSAVYLCASSPGFSYEQYFGPGTRLTVT.